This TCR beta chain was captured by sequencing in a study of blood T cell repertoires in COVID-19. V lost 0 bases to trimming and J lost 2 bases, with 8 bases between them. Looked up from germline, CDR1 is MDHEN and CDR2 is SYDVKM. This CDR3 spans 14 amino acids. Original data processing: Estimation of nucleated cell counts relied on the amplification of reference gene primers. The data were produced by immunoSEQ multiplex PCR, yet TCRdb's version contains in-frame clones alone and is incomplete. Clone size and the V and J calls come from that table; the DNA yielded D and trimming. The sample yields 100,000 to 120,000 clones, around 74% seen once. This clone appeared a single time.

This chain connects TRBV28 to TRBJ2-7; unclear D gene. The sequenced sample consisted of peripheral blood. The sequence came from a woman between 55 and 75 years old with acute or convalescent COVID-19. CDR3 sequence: CASSLWRSTYEQYF. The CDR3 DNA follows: TGTGCCAGCAGTTTATGGCGTTCCACCTACGAGCAGTACTTC.